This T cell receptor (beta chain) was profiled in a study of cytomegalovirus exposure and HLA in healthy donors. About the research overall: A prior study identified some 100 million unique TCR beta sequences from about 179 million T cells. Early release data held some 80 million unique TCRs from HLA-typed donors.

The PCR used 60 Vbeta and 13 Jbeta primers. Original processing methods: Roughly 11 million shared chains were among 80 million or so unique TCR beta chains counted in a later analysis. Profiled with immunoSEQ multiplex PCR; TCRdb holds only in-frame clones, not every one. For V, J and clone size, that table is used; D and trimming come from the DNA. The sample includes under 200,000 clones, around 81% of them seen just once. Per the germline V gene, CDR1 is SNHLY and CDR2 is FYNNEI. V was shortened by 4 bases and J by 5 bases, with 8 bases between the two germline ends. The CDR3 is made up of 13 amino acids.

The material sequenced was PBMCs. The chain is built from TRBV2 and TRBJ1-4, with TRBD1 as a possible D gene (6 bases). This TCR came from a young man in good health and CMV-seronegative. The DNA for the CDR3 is TGTGCCAGCAGTGGCAGGGGAAATGAAAAACTGTTTTTT. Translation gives CASSGRGNEKLFF.